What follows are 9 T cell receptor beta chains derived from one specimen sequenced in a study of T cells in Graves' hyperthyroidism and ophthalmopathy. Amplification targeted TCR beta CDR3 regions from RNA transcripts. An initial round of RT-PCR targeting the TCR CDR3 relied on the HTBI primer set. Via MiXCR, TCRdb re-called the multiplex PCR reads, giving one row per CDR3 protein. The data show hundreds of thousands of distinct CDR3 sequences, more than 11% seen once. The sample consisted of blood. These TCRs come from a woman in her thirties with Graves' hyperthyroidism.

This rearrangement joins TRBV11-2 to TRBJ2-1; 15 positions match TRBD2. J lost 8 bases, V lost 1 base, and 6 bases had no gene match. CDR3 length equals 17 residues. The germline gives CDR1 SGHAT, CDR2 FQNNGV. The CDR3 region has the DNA TGTGCCAGCAGCTTAGGACTGCGGACTAGCGGGGGGGATGAGCAGTTCTTC. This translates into CASSLGLRTSGGDEQFF.

The CDR3 nucleotides read TGCAGTGCTAGAGTCCCCCGGGGCCAAACTGAAGGACCCCTCCACTTT. Translation gives CSARVPRGQTEGPLHF. The gene calls are TRBV20-1 and TRBJ1-6; maybe TRBD1 (5 bases). CDR1 is DFQATT and CDR2 is SNEGSKA in the germline V gene (reference sequence). V gave up 1 base and J gave up 12 bases, with 22 bases separating them. The CDR3 sequence is 16 residues long.

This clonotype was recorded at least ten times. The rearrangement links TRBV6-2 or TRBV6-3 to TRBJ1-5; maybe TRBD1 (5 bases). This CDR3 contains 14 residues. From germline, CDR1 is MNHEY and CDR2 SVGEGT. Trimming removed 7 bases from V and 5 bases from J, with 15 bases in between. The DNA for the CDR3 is TGTGCCAGCAAAACGGGGGGGGAGCATCAGCCCCAGCATTTT. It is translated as CASKTGGEHQPQHF.

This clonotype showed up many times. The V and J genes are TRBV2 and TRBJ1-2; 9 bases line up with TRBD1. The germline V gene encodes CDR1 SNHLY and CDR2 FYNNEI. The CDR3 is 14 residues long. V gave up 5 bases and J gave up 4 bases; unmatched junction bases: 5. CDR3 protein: CASSTQGAVYGYTF. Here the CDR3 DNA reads TGTGCCAGCAGTACACAGGGGGCGGTCTATGGCTACACCTTC. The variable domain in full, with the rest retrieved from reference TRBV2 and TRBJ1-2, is EPEVTQTPSHQVTQMGQEVILRCVPISNHLYFYWYRQILGQKVEFLVSFYNNEISEKSEIFDDQFSVERPDGSNFTLKIRSTKLEDSAMYFCASSTQGAVYGYTFGSGTRLTVV.

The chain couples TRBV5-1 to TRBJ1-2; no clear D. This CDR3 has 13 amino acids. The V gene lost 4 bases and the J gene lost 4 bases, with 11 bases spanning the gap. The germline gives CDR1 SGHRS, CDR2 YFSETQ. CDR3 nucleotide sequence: TGCGCCAGCAGCGACGGGCGGGGCTATGGCTACACCTTC. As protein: CASSDGRGYGYTF.

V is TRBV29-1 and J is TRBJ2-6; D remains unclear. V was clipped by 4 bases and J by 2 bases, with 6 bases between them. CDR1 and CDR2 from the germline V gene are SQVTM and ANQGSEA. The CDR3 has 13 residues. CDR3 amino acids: CSVVPPGANVLTF. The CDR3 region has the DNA TGCAGCGTTGTACCCCCTGGGGCCAACGTCCTGACTTTC. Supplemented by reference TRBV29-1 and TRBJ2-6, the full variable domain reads SAVISQKPSRDICQRGTSLTIQCQVDSQVTMMFWYRQQPGQSLTLIATANQGSEATYESGFVIDKFPISRPNLTFSTLTVSNMSPEDSSIYLCSVVPPGANVLTFGAGSRLTVL.

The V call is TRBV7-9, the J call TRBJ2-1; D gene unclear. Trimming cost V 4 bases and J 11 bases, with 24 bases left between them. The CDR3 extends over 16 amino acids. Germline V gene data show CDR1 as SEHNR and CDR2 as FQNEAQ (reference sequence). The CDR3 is CASSYTLYGPNVKQFF. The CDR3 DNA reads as TGTGCCAGCAGCTACACTCTCTACGGCCCCAATGTTAAGCAGTTCTTC.

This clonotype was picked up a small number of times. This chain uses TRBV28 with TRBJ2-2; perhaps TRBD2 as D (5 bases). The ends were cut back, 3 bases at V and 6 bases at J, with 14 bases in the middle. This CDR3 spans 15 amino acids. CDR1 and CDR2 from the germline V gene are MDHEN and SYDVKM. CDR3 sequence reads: CASSFRVGSSGELFF. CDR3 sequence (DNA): TGTGCCAGCAGTTTCCGGGTGGGGAGTTCCGGGGAGCTGTTTTTT.

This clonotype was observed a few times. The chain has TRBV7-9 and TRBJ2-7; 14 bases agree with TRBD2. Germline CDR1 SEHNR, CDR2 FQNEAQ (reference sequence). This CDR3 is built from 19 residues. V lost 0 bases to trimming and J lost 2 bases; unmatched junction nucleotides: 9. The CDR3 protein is CASSLALTGGLAGAYEQYF. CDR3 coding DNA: TGTGCCAGCAGCTTAGCGTTAACTGGGGGACTAGCGGGAGCCTACGAGCAGTACTTC.